The present T cell receptor (beta chain) was sequenced within a study of CD8 T cells in Susac syndrome. cDNA came from roughly 0.53 to 1 ug RNA primed by random hexamers. Amplification of TCR beta CDR3 by immunoSEQ multiplex PCR spanned 54 Vbeta and 13 Jbeta. MiXCR was run by TCRdb on the immunoSEQ multiplex PCR reads, yielding one entry per CDR3 protein. The sample consists of 150,000 to 200,000 distinct CDR3 sequences, about 95% of them appearing once. Trimming stripped 4 bases from V and 4 bases from J, with 13 bases between. Germline V CDR1 and CDR2: LGHNA, YNFKEQ. This CDR3 contains 14 residues. The clonotype comes from a human donor in good health. The sequencing sample was made of CD4+ T cells from PBMCs. V and J are TRBV4-2 and TRBJ2-5, with D possibly being TRBD2 (5 bases). Written as DNA, the CDR3 is TGTGCCAGCAGCCCACTAGTTTCGCTAGAGACCCAGTACTTC. Amino acids: CASSPLVSLETQYF.